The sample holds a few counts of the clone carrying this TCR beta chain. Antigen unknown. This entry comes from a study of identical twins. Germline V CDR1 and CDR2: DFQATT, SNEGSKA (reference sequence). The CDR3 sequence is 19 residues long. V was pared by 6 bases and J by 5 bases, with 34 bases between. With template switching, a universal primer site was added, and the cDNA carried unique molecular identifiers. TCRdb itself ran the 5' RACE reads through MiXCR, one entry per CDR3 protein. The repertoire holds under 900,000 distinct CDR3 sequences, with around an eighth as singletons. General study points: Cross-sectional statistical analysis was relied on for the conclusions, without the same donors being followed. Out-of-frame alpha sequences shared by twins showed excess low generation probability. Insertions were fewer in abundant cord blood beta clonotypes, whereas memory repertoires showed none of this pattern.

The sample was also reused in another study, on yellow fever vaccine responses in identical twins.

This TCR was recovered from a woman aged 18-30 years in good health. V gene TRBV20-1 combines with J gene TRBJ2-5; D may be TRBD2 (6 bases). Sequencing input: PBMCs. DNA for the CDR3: TGCAGTGCCACCAAGACCTTCATTCGAGATAGGCGGGGCCGGGAGACCCAGTACTTC. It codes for CSATKTFIRDRRGRETQYF.